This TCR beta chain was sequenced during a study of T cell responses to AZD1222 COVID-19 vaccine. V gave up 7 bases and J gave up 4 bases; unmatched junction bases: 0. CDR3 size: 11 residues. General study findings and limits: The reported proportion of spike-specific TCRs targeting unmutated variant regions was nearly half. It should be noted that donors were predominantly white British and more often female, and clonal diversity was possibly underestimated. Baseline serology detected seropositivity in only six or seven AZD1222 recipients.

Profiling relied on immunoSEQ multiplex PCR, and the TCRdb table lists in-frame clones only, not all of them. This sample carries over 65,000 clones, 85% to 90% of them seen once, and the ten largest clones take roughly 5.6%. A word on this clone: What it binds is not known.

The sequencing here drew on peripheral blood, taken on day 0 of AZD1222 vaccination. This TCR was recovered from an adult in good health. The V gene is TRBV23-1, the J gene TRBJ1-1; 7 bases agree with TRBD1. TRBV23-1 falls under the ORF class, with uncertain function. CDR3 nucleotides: TGCGCCAGCAACAGGGGCACTGAAGCTTTCTTT. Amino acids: CASNRGTEAFF.